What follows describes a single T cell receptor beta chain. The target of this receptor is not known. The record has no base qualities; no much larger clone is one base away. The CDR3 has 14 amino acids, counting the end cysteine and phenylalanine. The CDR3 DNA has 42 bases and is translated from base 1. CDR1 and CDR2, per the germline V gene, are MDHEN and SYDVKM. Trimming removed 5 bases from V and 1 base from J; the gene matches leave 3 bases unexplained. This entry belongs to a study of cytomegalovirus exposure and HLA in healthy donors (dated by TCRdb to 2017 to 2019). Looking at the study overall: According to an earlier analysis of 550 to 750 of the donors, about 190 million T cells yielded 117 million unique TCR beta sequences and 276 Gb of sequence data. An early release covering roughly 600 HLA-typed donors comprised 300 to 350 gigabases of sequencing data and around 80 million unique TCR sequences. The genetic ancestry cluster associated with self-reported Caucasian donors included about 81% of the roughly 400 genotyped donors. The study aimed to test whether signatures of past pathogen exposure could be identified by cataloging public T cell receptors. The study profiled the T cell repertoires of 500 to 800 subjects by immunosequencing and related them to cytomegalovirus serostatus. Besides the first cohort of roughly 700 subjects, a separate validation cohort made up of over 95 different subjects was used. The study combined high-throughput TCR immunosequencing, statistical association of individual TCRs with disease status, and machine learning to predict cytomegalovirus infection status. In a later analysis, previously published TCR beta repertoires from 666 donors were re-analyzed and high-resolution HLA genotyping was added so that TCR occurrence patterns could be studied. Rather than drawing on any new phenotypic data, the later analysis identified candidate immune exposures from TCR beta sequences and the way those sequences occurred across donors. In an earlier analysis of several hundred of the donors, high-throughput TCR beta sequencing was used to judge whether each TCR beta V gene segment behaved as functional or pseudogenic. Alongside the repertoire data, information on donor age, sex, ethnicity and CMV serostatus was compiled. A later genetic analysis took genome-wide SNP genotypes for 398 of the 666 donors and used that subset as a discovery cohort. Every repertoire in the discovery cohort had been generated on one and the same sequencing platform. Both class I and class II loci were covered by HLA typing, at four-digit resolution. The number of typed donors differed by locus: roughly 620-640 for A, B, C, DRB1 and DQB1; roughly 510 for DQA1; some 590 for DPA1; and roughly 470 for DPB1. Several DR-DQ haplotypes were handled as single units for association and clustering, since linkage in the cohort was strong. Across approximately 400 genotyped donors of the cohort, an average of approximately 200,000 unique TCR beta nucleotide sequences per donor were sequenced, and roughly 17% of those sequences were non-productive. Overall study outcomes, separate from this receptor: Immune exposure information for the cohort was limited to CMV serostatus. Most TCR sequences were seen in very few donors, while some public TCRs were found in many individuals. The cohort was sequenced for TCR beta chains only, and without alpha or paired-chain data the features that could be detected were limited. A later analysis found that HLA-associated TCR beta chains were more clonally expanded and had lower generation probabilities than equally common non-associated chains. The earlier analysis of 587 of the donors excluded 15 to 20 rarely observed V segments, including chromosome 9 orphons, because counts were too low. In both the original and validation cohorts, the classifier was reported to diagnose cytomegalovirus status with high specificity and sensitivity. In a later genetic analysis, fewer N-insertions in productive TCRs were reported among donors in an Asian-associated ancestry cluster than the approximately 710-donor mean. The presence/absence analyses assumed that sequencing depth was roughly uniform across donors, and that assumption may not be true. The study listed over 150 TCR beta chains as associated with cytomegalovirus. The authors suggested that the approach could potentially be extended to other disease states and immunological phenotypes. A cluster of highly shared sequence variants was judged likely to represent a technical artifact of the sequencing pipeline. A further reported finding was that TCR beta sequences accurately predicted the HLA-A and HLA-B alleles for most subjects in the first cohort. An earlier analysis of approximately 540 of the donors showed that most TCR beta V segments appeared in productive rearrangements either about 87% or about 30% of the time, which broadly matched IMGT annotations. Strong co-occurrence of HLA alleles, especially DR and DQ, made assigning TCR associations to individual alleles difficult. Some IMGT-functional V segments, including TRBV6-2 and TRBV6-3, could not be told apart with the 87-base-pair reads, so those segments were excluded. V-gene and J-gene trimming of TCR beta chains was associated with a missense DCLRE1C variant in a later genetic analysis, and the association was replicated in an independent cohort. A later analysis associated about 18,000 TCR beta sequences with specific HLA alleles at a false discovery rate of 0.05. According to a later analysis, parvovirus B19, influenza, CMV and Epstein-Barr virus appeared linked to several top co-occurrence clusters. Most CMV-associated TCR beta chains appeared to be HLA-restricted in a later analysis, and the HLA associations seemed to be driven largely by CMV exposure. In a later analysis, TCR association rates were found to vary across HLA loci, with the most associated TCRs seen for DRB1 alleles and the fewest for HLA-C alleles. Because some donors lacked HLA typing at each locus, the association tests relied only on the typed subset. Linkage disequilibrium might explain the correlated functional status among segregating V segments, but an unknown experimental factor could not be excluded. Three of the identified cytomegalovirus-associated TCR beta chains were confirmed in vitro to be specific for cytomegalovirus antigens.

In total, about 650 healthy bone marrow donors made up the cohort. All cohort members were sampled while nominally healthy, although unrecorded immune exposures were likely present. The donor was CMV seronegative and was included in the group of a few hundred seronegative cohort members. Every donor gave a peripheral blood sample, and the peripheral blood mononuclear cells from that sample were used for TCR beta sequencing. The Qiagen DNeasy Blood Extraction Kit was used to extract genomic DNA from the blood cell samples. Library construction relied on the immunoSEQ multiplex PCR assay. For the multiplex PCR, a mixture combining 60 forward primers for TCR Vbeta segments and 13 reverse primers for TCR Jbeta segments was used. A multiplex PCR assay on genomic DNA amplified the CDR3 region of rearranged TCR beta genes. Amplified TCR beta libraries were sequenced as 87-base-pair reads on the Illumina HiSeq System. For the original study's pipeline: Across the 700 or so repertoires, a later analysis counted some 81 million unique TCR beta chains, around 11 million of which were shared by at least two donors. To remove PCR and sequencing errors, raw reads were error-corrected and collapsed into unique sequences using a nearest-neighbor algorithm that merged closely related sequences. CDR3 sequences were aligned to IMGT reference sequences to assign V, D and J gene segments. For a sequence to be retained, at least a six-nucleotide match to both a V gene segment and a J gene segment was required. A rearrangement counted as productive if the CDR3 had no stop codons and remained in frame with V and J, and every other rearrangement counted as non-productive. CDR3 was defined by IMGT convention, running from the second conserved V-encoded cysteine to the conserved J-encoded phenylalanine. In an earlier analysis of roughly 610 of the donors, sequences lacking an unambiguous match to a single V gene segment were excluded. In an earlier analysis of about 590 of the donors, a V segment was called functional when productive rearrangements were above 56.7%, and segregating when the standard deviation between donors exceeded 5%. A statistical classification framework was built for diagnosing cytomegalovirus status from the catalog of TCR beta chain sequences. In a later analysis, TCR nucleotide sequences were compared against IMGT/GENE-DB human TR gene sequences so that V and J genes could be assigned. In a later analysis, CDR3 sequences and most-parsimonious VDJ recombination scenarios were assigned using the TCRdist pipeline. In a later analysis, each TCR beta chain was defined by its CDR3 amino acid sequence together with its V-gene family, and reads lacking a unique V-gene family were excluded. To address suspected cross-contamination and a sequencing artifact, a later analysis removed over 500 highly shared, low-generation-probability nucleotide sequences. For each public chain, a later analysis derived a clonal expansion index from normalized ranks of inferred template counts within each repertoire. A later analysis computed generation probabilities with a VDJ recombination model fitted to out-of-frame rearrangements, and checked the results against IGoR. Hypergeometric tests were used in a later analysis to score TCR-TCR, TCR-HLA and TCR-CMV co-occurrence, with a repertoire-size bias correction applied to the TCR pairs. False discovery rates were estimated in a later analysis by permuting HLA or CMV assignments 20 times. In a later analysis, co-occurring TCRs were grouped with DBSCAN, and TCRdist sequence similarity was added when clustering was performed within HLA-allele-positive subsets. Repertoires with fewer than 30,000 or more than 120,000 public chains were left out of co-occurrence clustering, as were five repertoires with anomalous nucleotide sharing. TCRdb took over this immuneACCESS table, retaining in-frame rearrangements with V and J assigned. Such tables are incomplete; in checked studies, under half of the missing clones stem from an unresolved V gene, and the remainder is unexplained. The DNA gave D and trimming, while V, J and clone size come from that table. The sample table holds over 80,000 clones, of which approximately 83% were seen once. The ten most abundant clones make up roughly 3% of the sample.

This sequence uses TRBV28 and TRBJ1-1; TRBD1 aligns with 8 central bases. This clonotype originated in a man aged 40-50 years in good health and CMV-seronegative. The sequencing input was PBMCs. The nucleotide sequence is TGTGCCAGCAGTGCAGGGGGCGAGAACACTGAAGCTTTCTTT. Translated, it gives CASSAGGENTEAFF.